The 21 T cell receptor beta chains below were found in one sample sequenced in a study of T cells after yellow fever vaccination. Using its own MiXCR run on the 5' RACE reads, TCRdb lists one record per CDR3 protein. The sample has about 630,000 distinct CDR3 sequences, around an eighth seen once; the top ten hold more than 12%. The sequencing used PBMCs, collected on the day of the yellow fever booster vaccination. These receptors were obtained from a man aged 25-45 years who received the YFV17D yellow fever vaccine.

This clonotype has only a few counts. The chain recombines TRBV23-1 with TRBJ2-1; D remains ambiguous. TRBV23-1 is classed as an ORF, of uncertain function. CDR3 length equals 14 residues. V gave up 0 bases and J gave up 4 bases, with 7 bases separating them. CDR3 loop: CASSQSVRYNEQFF. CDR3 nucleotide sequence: TGCGCCAGCAGTCAATCCGTACGGTACAATGAGCAGTTCTTC.

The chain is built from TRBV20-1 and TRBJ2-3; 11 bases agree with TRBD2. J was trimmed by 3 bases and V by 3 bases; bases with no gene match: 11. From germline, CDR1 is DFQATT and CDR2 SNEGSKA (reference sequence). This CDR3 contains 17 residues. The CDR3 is CSARIAETSGITDTQYF. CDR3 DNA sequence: TGCAGTGCTAGGATTGCCGAGACTAGCGGGATTACAGATACGCAGTATTTT.

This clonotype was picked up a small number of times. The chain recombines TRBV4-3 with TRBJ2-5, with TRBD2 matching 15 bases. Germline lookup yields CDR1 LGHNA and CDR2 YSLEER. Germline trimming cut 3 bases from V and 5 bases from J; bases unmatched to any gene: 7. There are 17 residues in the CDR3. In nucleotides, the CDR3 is TGCGCCAGCAGCCAGGCCGGACTAGCGGGAGGGTGGGAGACCCAGTACTTC. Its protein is CASSQAGLAGGWETQYF.

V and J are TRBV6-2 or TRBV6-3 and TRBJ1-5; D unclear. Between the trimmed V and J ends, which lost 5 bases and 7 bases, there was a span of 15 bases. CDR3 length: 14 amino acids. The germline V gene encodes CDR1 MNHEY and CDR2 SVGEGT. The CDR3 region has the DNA TGTGCCAGCAGTAATCCTGGGGTGAGCCAGCCCCAGCATTTT. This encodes CASSNPGVSQPQHF.

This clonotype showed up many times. This CDR3 is CSANYGADTQYF. The DNA for the CDR3 is TGCAGTGCGAACTACGGCGCGGATACGCAGTATTTT. This sequence joins TRBV20-1 and TRBJ2-3; no clear D gene. The CDR3 runs 12 residues. Germline-derived CDR1 and CDR2 are DFQATT and SNEGSKA (reference sequence). With 6 bases removed from V and 6 bases from J, the gap between germline ends came to 13 bases.

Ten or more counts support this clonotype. CDR3 sequence (DNA): TGTGCCAGCAGATCCGGCAGCACAGATACGCAGTATTTT. Amino acid sequence: CASRSGSTDTQYF. The V gene is TRBV7-2, the J gene TRBJ2-3; D is ambiguous. V was cut by 6 bases and J by 0 bases, with 7 bases left in between. The CDR3 totals 13 residues. From germline, CDR1 is SGHTA and CDR2 FQGNSA.

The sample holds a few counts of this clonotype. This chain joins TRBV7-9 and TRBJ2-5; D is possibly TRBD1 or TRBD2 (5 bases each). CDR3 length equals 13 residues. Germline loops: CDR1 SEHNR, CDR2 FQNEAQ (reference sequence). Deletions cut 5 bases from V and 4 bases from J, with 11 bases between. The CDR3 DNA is TGTGCCAGCAGCGAGGCAGGGAGAGAGACCCAGTACTTC. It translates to CASSEAGRETQYF.

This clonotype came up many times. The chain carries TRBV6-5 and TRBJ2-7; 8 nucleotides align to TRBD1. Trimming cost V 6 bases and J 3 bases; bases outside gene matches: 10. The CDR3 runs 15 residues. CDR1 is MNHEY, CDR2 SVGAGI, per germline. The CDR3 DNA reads TGTGCCAGCAGGCCCGGGACAGGTATTAACTACGAGCAGTACTTC. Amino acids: CASRPGTGINYEQYF.

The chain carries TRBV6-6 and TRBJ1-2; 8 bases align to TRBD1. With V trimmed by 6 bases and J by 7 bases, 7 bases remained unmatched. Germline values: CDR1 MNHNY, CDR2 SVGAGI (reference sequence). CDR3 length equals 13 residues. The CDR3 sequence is CASSPDRVGGYTF. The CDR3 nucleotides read TGTGCCAGCAGCCCGGACAGGGTTGGTGGCTACACCTTC.

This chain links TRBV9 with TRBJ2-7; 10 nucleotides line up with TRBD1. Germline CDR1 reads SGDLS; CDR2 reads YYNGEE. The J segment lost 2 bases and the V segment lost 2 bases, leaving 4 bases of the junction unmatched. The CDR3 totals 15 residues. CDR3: CASSVQGQGAYEQYF. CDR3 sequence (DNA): TGTGCCAGCAGCGTCCAAGGACAGGGGGCCTACGAGCAGTACTTC.

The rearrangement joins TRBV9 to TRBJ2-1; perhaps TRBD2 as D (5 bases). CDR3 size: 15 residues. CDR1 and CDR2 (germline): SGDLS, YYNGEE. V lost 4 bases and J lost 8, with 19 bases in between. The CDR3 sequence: CASSPLAGSVYEQFF. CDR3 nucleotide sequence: TGTGCCAGCAGCCCCTTGGCGGGTTCGGTGTATGAGCAGTTCTTC.

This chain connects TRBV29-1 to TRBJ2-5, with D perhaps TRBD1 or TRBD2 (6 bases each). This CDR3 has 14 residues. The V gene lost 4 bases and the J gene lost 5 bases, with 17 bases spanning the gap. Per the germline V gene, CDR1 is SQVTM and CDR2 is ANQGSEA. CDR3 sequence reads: CSVVGGGLGETQYF. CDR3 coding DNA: TGCAGCGTTGTCGGTGGGGGGCTCGGTGAGACCCAGTACTTC.

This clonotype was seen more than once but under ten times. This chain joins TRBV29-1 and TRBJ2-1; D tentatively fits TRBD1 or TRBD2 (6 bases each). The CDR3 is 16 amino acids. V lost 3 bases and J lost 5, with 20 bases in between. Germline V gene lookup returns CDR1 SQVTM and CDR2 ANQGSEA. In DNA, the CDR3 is TGCAGCGTTGACGCGGGAAACCAGGGGATGCACAATGAGCAGTTCTTC. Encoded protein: CSVDAGNQGMHNEQFF.

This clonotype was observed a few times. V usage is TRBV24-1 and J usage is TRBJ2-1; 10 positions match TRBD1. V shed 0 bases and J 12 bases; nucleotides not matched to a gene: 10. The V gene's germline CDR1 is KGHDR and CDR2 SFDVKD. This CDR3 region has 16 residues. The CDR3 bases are TGTGCCACCAGTGATTTGGGACAGGGGGGGAGAATGGTGCAGTTCTTC. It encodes CATSDLGQGGRMVQFF.

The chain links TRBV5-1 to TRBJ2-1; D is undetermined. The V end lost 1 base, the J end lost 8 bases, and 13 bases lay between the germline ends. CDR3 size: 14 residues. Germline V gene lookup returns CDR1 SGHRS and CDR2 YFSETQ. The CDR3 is CASSLIESFDEQFF. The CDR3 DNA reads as TGCGCCAGCAGCTTGATAGAAAGTTTCGATGAGCAGTTCTTC.

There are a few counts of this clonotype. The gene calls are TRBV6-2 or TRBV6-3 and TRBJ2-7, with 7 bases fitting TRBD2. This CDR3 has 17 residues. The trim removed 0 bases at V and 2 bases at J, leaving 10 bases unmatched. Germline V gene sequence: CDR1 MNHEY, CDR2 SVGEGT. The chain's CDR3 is CASSYSLLATKTYEQYF. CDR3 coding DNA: TGTGCCAGCAGTTACTCCTTACTAGCGACAAAAACCTACGAGCAGTACTTC.

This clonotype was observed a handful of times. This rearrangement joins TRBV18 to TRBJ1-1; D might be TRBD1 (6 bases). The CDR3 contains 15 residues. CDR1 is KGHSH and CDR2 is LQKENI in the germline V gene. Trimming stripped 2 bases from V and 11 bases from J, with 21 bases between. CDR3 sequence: CASSPGAQGGEYAFF. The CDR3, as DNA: TGTGCCAGCTCACCAGGGGCCCAAGGGGGAGAGTATGCTTTCTTT.

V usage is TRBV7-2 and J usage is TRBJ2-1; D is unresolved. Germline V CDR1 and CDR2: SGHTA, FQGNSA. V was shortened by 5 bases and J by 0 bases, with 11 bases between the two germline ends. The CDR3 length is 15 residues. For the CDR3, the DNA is TGTGCCAGCAGCATAGAGCGTCGCTCCTACAATGAGCAGTTCTTC. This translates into CASSIERRSYNEQFF.

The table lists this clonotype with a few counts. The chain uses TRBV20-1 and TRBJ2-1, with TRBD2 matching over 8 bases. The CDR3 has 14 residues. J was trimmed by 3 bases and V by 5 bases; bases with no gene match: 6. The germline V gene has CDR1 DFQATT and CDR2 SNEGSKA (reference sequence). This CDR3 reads CSALSGRNYNEQFF. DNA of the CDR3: TGCAGTGCTCTAAGCGGGAGAAACTACAATGAGCAGTTCTTC.

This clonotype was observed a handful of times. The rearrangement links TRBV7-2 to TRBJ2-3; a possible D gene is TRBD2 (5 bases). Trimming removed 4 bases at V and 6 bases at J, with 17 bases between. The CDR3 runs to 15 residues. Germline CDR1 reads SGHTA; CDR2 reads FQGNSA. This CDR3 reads CASSCGSLAGDTQYF. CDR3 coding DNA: TGTGCCAGCAGCTGCGGGTCTCTCGCCGGGGATACGCAGTATTTT. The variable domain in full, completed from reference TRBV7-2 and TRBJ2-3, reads GAGVSQSPSNKVTEKGKDVELRCDPISGHTALYWYRQSLGQGLEFLIYFQGNSAPDKSGLPSDRFSAERTGGSVSTLTIQRTQQEDSAVYLCASSCGSLAGDTQYFGPGTRLTVL.

Written as DNA, the CDR3 is TGCAGTGCTAGAGAAATTGGCTGGAACACTGAAGCTTTCTTT. As protein: CSAREIGWNTEAFF. The chain carries TRBV20-1 and TRBJ1-1; D gene uncertain. Germline CDR1 DFQATT, CDR2 SNEGSKA (reference sequence). The CDR3 sequence is 14 residues long. Trimming took off 0 bases at V and 1 base at J, with 9 bases between the two ends.